This T cell receptor (beta chain) was captured by sequencing in a study of T cell responses to AZD1222 COVID-19 vaccine. In the case of this clone: Its specificity is not known.

Only in-frame clones appear in the TCRdb table, and some are missing; sequencing was by immunoSEQ multiplex PCR. The repertoire holds about 76,000 clones, roughly 80% seen once, with about 26% in the top ten. Trimming cost V 4 bases and J 5 bases, with 21 bases left between them. The germline CDR1 and CDR2 sequences are MDHEN and SYDVKM. This CDR3 contains 18 residues. Study results and limitations: Vaccination with two AZD1222 doses was followed by a rise in Spike-specific TCR breadth and depth.

Sequencing was performed on peripheral blood, taken 28 days after the second dose of the MenACWY control vaccine. The TCR sequence derives from an adult who received the MenACWY meningococcal vaccine as a control. This chain links TRBV28 with TRBJ1-6; D is perhaps TRBD1 (5 bases). CDR3 sequence reads: CASSSPSGQGGHNSPLHF. For the CDR3, the DNA is TGTGCCAGCAGTTCCCCCTCCGGGCAGGGCGGCCATAATTCACCCCTCCACTTT.